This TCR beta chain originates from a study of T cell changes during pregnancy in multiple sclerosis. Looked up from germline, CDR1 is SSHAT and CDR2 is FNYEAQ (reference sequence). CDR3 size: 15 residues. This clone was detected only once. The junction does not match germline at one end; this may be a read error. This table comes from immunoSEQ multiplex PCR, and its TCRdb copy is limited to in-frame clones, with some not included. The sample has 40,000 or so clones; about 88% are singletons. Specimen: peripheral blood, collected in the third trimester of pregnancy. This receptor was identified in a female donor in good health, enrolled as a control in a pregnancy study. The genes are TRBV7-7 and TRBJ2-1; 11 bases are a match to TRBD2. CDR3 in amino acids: CASSQGLADYNEQFF. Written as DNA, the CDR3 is TGTGCTAGCAGCCAGGGACTAGCGGACTACAATGAGCAGTTCTTC.